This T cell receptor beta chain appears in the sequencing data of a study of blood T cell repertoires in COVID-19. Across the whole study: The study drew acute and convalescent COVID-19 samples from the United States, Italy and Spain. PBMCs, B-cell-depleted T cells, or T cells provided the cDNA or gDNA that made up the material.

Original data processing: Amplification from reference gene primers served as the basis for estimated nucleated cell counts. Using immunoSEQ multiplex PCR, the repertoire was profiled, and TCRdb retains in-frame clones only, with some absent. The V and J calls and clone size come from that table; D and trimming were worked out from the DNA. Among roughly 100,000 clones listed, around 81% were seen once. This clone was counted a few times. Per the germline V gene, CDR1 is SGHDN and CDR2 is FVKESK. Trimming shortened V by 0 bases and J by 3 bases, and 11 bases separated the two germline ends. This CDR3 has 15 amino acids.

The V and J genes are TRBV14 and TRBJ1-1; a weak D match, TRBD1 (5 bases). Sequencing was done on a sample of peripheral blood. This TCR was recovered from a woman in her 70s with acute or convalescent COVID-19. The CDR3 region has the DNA TGTGCCAGCAGCCAAGATCGGGGGTATTACACTGAAGCTTTCTTT. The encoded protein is CASSQDRGYYTEAFF.